The clone carrying this TCR beta chain was found a few times. Antigen: not known. The CDR3 contains 17 residues. CDR1 is SGHAT and CDR2 is FQDESV in the germline V gene (reference sequence). Losses at the gene ends were 0 bases for V and 4 bases for J; bases not matched to a gene: 8. This record comes from a study of vaccination effects on CD4 cells after COVID-19. The culture ran for roughly ten days, and then CD4+ T cells were isolated. The assay was immunoSEQ multiplex PCR, and TCRdb's table has in-frame clones only and misses some. The table has tens of thousands of clones, 73% seen once; the top ten hold approximately 10%.

This specimen was CD4+ T cells from PBMCs cultured without peptide, taken before COVID-19 vaccination. The rearrangement joins TRBV11-1 to TRBJ1-5, with 8 nucleotides matching TRBD1. The TCR was taken from a human donor who received a COVID-19 vaccine. The CDR3 sequence: CASSLAKAGGRNQPQHF. In nucleotides, the CDR3 is TGTGCCAGCAGCTTAGCGAAGGCAGGGGGCCGGAATCAGCCCCAGCATTTT.